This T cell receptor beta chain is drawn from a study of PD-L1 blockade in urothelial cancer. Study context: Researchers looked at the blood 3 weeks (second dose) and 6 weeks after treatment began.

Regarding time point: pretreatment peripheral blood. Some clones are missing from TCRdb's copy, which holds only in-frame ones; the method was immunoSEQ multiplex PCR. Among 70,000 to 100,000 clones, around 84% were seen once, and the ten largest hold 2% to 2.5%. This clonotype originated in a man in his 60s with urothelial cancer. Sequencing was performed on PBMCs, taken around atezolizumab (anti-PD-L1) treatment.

CDR3 DNA sequence: TGTGCCAGCAAGGCTAGCGGGACCAACACCGGGGAGCTGTTTTTT. This encodes CASKASGTNTGELFF. V is TRBV2 and J is TRBJ2-2; 9 bases are shared with TRBD2. V shed 7 bases and J 2 bases; nucleotides not matched to a gene: 5. The CDR3 is 15 residues long. Germline values: CDR1 SNHLY, CDR2 FYNNEI.